This TCR beta chain was recorded in a study of metastatic and nonmetastatic thyroid tumors. The wider study: Samples came from malignant and benign thyroid patients, and repertoires were compared across blood and tumor or nodule tissue.

How the authors handled the data: A distant-metastasis classifier for papillary thyroid cancer was built using CDR3 differences across clinicopathological groups. Via MiXCR, TCRdb re-called the PCR reads. TCRdb's processing, not the study's, gives the V and J calls here. The repertoire holds thousands of clones, with about 33% as singletons. Germline values: CDR1 LNHDA, CDR2 SQIVND (reference sequence). The CDR3 extends over 15 amino acids. Trimming cost V 4 bases and J 0 bases, with 10 bases left between them. All patients were treatment-naive before thyroid surgery. This clonotype originated in a female donor with papillary thyroid cancer or a benign thyroid nodule (not recorded which). Some clones in this sample may be carry-over from other donors' samples. The sequencing sample was made of adjacent normal tissue. This chain uses TRBV19 with TRBJ1-5, with D unresolved. CDR3 sequence (DNA): TGTGCCAGTAGTACGACGGAGTATAGCAATCAGCCCCAGCATTTT. Protein sequence: CASSTTEYSNQPQHF.